This T cell receptor beta chain was profiled in a study of blood T cell repertoires in COVID-19. Study-wide background: Acute-phase and convalescent COVID-19 samples originated in the United States, Italy and Spain. Nucleic acid was either cDNA or gDNA, and it came from T cells, B-cell-depleted T cells, or PBMCs.

Assay used: immunoSEQ multiplex PCR; TCRdb lists only in-frame clones, some missing. Found here are 100,000 or so clones, 75% to 95% of them singletons; the top ten hold 3.9%. Trimming pared 0 bases from V and 2 bases from J, leaving 18 bases between. The CDR3 runs to 18 residues. From germline, CDR1 is SGHNT and CDR2 YENEEA. V is TRBV11-3 and J is TRBJ2-3, with a weak D call TRBD2 (5 bases). Material for sequencing was peripheral blood. The sequence was obtained from a woman in her forties or fifties in a cohort sampled during active COVID-19. The CDR3 reads CASSLDPAGLLPTDTQYF. The CDR3 DNA sequence: TGTGCCAGCAGCTTAGACCCGGCGGGCCTGTTGCCCACAGATACGCAGTATTTT.